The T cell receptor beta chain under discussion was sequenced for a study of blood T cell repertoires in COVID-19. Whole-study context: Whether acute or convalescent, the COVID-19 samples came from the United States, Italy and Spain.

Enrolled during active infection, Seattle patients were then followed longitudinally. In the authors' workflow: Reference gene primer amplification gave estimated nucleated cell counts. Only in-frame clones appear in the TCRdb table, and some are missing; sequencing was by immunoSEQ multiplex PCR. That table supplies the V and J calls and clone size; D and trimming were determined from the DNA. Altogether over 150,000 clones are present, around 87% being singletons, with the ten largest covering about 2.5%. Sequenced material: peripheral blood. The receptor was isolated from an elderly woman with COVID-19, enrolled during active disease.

The CDR3 DNA sequence: TGTGCCAGTTGGGACAGGGTTCTTATGAACACTGAAGCTTTCTTT. Amino acids: CASWDRVLMNTEAFF. The V and J genes are TRBV19 and TRBJ1-1, with TRBD1 matching over 9 bases. Looked up from germline, CDR1 is LNHDA and CDR2 is SQIVND (reference sequence). This CDR3 region has 15 residues. J was trimmed by 0 bases and V by 8 bases; bases with no gene match: 7.